This T cell receptor (beta chain) was recovered during a study of blood T cells in healthy people across ages. As to this clonotype: Its antigen is still unknown.

Isolation recovered at least 6 million PBMCs from every sample. Overall study results and limits: Donor CMV status was unknown, possibly confounding expanded clonotype changes. Strong correlation was found linking TCR beta diversity to naive T cell percentage.

A sample-barcoded 5' primer and a J-beta primer mix were used in a second PCR of roughly 7 to 12 cycles. Every sample produced at least 3 million CDR3-containing paired-end reads. TCRdb recomputed calls from the 5' RACE reads with MiXCR, one row per CDR3 protein. Among about 1.7 million distinct CDR3 sequences listed, roughly 28% were seen once. CDR3 length equals 15 residues. CDR1 and CDR2 from the germline V gene are LNHNV and YYDKDF (reference sequence). Deletions cut 6 bases from V and 5 bases from J, with 19 bases between. The clonotype comes from a woman under 40 in good health. The V gene is TRBV15, the J gene TRBJ2-5; D perhaps matches TRBD2 (7 bases). Sequencing was performed on blood. The CDR3 DNA reads TGTGCCACCAGTCCGTGGGGGGGGGCGACGGAGACCCAGTACTTC. This translates into CATSPWGGATETQYF.